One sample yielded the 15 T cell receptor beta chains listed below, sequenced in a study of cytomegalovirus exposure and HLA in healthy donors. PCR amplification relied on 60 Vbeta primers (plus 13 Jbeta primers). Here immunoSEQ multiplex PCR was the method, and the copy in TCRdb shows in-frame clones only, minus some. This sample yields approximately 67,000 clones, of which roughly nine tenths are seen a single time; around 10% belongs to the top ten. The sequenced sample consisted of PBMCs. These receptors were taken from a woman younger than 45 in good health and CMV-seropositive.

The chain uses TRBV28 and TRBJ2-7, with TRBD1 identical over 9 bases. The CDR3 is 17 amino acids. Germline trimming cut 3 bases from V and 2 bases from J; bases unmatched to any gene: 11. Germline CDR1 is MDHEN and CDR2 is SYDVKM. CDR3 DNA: TGTGCCAGCAGTTTTAGGCAGGGACAGGGTAACCCCTACGAGCAGTACTTC. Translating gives CASSFRQGQGNPYEQYF. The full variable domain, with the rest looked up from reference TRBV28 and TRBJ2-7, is DVKVTQSSRYLVKRTGEKVFLECVQDMDHENMFWYRQDPGLGLRLIYFSYDVKMKEKGDIPEGYSVSREKKERFSLILESASTNQTSMYLCASSFRQGQGNPYEQYFGPGTRLTVT.

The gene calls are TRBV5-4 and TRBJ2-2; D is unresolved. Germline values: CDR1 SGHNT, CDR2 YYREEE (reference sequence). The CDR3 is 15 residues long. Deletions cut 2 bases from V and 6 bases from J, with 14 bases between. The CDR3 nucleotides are TGTGCCAGCAGCTTCGATCCCTTCCGGGCCGGGGAGCTGTTTTTT. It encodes CASSFDPFRAGELFF.

DNA for the CDR3: TGTGCCAGCAGTGCGGGTAGGGGAACCGGAAACACCATATATTTT. Translating it yields CASSAGRGTGNTIYF. The chain recombines TRBV2 with TRBJ1-3; maybe TRBD1 (5 bases). The CDR3 is 15 amino acids. Trimming left V 4 bases short and J 4 bases short, with 14 bases between. CDR1 is SNHLY, CDR2 FYNNEI, per germline.

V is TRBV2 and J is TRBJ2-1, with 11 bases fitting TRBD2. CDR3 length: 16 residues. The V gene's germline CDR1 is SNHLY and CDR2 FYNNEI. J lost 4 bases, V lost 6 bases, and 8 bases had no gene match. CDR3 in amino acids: CASRDMGLAVYNEQFF. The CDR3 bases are TGTGCCAGCAGGGACATGGGACTAGCGGTATACAATGAGCAGTTCTTC.

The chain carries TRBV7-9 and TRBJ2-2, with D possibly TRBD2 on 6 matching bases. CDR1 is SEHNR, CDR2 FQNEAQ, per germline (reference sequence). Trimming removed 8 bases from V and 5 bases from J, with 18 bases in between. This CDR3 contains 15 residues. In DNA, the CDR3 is TGTGCCAGCCAGGGAGGCACCCACATGACCGGGGAGCTGTTTTTT. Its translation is CASQGGTHMTGELFF. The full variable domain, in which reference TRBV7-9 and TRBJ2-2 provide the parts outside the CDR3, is DTGVSQNPRHKITKRGQNVTFRCDPISEHNRLYWYRQTLGQGPEFLTYFQNEAQLEKSRLLSDRFSAERPKGSFSTLEIQRTEQGDSAMYLCASQGGTHMTGELFFGEGSRLTVL.

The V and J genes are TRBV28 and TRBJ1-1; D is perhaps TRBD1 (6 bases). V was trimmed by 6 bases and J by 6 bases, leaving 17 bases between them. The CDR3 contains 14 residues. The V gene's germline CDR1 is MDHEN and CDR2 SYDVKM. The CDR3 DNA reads TGTGCCAGCAGAGAGATACAGGGCCCCTCTGAAGCTTTCTTT. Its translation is CASREIQGPSEAFF.

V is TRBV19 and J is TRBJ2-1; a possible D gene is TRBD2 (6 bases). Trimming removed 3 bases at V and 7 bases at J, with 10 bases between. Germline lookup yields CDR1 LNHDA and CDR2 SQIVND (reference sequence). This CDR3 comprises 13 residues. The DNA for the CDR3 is TGTGCCAGTAGTATCGGGAGTAATAATGAGCAGTTCTTC. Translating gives CASSIGSNNEQFF.

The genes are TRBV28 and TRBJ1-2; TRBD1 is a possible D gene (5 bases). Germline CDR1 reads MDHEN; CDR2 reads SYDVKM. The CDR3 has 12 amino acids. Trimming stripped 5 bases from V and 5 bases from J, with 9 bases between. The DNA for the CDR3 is TGTGCCAGCAGTCCTCCAGGGTATGGCTACACCTTC. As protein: CASSPPGYGYTF.

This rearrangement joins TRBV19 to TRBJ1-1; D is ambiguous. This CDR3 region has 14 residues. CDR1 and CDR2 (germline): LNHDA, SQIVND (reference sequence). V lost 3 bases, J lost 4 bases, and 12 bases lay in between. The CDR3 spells CASSILNGSTEAFF. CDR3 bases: TGTGCCAGTAGTATCCTCAACGGGAGCACTGAAGCTTTCTTT.

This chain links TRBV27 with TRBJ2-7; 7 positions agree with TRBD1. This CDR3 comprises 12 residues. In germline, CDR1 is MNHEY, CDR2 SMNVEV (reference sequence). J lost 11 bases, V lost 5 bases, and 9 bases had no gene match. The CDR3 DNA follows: TGTGCCAGCAGTGAATACAGGGGAGTTGAGTACTTC. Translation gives CASSEYRGVEYF.

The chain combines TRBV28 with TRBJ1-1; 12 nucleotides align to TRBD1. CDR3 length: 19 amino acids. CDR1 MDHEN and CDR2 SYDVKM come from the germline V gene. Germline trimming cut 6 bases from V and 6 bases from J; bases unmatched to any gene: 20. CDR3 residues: CASRDQRIGTGGASSEAFF. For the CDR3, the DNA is TGTGCCAGCAGAGACCAGCGGATCGGGACAGGGGGCGCAAGCTCTGAAGCTTTCTTT.

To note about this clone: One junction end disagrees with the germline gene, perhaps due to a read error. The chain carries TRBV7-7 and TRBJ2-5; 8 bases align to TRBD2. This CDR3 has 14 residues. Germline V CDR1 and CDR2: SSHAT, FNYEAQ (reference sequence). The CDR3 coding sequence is TGTGCCAGCAGCCCTGGAGGAATAGCGGGGAACCCCCACTTC. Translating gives CASSPGGIAGNPHF. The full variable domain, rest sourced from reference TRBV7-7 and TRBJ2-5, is GAGVSQSPRYKVTKRGQDVTLRCDPISSHATLYWYQQALGQGPEFLTYFNYEAQPDKSGLPSDRFSAERPEGSISTLTIQRTEQRDSAMYRCASSPGGIAGNPHFGPGTRLLVL.

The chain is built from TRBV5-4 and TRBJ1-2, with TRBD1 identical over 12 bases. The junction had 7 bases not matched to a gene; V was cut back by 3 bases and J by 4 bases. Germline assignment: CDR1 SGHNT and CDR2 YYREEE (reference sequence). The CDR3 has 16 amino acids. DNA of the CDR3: TGTGCCAGCAGCTCCGGGACAGGGGGCCTCCGCTATGGCTACACCTTC. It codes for CASSSGTGGLRYGYTF.

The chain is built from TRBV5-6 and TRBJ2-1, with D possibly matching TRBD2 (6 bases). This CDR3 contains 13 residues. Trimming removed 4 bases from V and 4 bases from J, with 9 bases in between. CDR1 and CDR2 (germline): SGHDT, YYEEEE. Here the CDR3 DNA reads TGTGCCAGCAGCCACGGGAGTTACAATGAGCAGTTCTTC. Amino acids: CASSHGSYNEQFF.

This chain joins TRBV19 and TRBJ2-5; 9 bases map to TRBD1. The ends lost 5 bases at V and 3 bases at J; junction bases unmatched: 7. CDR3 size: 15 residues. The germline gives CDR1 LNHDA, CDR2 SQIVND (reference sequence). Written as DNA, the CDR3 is TGTGCCAGTAGTGTCACCGGGACAGGGAAAGAGACCCAGTACTTC. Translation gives CASSVTGTGKETQYF.